This T cell receptor beta chain was sequenced during a study of T cells in Graves' hyperthyroidism and ophthalmopathy. About this clonotype: What it binds is unknown.

V was trimmed by 7 bases and J by 0 bases, leaving 7 bases between them. This CDR3 is built from 13 residues. In germline, CDR1 is SGHTA, CDR2 FQGNSA. The definition of stable Graves' hyperthyroidism was no ophthalmopathy progression within 18 months. Patients were excluded because of uncontrolled infection, other autoimmune disease, pregnancy or lactation. The investigators amplified TCR beta CDR3 regions from RNA transcripts. A set of HTBI primers served as the primers for a first-round RT-PCR of the TCR CDR3. TCRdb called the multiplex PCR reads again in MiXCR, with one record for every CDR3 protein. The sample has about 610,000 distinct CDR3 sequences, under 60% seen once. Study-wide findings and caveats: Through a model of 13 V-J features, ophthalmopathy was separated from stable hyperthyroidism. Most thyroid clonotypes that were expanded above 0.001 also turned up in blood.

The sample comprised peripheral blood or thyroid tissue (not recorded which). This clonotype was sampled from a young woman with Graves' hyperthyroidism. This chain links TRBV7-2 with TRBJ2-1, with D perhaps matching TRBD2 (5 bases). CDR3 protein: CASKAVSYNEQFF. The CDR3 nucleotides read TGTGCCAGCAAAGCGGTCTCCTACAATGAGCAGTTCTTC.